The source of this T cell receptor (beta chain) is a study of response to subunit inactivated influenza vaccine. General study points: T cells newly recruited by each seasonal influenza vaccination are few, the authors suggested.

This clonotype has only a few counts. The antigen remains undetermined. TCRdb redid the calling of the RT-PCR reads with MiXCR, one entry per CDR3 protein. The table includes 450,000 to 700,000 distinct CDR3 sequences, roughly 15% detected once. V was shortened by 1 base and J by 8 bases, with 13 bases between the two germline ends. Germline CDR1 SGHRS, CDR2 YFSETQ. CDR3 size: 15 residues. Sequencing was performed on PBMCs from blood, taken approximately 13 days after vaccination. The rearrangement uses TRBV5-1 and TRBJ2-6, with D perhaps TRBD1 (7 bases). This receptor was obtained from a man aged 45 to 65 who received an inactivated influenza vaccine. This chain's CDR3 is CASSLTGAGTNVLTF. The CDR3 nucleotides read TGCGCCAGCAGCTTGACAGGGGCGGGAACCAACGTCCTGACTTTC.